The 4 T cell receptor beta chains reported below all come from one sample, sequenced in a study of CD8 T cells in Susac syndrome. With random hexamers, reverse transcription was performed on about 0.5 to 1 ug of RNA. Each CDR3 protein gets one entry after TCRdb re-called the immunoSEQ multiplex PCR reads with MiXCR. The table records over 120,000 distinct CDR3 sequences, 95% of them present only once. Sequencing was performed on CD4+ T cells from PBMCs. These receptors were taken from a human donor with Susac syndrome.

This chain joins TRBV20-1 and TRBJ2-7, with D possibly matching TRBD2 (6 bases). V lost 3 bases to trimming and J lost 0 bases, with 6 bases between them. This CDR3 contains 12 residues. CDR1 and CDR2 (germline): DFQATT, SNEGSKA (reference sequence). The CDR3 protein is CSASGGSYEQYF. The CDR3 DNA is TGCAGTGCTAGCGGGGGCTCCTACGAGCAGTACTTC.

V is TRBV29-1 and J is TRBJ1-5; D is unresolved. The germline V and J ends were trimmed by 2 bases and 8 bases, with 13 bases remaining between them. This CDR3 region has 13 residues. Germline values: CDR1 SQVTM, CDR2 ANQGSEA. DNA of the CDR3: TGCAGCGTTGAACAAGGACTAGGTGAGCCCCAGCATTTT. This codes for CSVEQGLGEPQHF.

The rearrangement links TRBV5-1 to TRBJ2-3; D gene uncertain. The V gene lost 5 bases and the J gene lost 2 bases, with 9 bases spanning the gap. The CDR3 consists of 13 residues. Germline loops: CDR1 SGHRS, CDR2 YFSETQ. This chain's CDR3 is CASRELPTDTQYF. The CDR3 DNA reads as TGCGCCAGCAGGGAACTCCCCACAGATACGCAGTATTTT.

The CDR3 nucleotides read TGTGCCAGCAGTGCCAGGGAGTCCGGGGAGCTGTTTTTT. Its protein is CASSARESGELFF. The chain carries TRBV2 and TRBJ2-2, with D possibly being TRBD1 or TRBD2 (5 bases each). Trimming cost V 4 bases and J 6 bases, with 9 bases left between them. Germline-derived CDR1 and CDR2 are SNHLY and FYNNEI. This CDR3 spans 13 amino acids.